What follows is one T cell receptor beta chain and its context. Its antigen is undetermined. Sequencing was performed with immunoSEQ multiplex PCR; in TCRdb, only in-frame clones are kept and a portion is missing. The sample holds around 110,000 clones; about nine tenths are singletons and the top ten take about 0.18%. Germline V lookup: CDR1 SGHRS, CDR2 YFSETQ. Trimming took off 4 bases at V and 6 bases at J, with 25 bases between the two ends. CDR3 length equals 17 residues. The data were obtained in a study of graft-versus-host responses after intestinal transplantation. Broader study findings: Some GvH clones appeared in ileal mucosa or blood before recipient bone marrow.

The source material was unstimulated CD4+ T cells sorted from spleen or lymph node cells, sampled before intestinal transplant. This receptor was obtained from a human donor who received an intestinal transplant. This chain connects TRBV5-1 to TRBJ1-2; D gene uncertain. In DNA form, the CDR3 reads TGCGCCAGCAGCCTGGAGGGTGTAACTAGGACGCGGAATGGCTACACCTTC. Translated: CASSLEGVTRTRNGYTF.